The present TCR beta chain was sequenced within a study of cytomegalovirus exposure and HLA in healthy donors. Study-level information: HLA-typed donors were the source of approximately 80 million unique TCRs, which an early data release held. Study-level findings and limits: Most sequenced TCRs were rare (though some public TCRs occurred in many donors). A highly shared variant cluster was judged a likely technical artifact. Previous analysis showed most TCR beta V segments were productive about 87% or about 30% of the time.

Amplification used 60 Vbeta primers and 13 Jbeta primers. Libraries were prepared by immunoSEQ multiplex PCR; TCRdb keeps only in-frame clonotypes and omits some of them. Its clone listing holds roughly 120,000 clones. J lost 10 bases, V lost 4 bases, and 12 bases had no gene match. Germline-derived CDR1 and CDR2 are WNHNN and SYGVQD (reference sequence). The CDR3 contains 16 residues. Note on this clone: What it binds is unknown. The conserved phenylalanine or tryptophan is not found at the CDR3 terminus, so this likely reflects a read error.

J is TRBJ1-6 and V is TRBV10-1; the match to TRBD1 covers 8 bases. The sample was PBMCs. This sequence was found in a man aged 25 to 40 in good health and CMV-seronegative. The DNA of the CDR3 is TGCGCCAGCAGTGCAACAACAGGGGGAAACGGCTCACCCCTCCACTCT. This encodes CASSATTGGNGSPLHS.